One and the same sample provided the 20 T cell receptor beta chains below, sequenced in a study of technical replicates of blood from several donors. Using immunoSEQ multiplex PCR, the repertoire was profiled, and TCRdb retains in-frame clones only, with some absent. The sample lists tens of thousands of clones, 75% to 95% occurring once. Sequencing input: T cells isolated from PBMCs. The source is a human donor in good health. Some clones in this sample may be carry-over from other donors' samples.

The chain links TRBV7-8 to TRBJ2-3; 8 nucleotides align to TRBD2. The CDR3 totals 17 residues. V was clipped by 1 base and J by 0 bases; unmatched bases: 6. Germline V gives CDR1 SGHVS, CDR2 FQNEAQ. CDR3 DNA sequence: TGTGCCAGCAGCTTAGTAACGGGGGGGCCGAGCACAGATACGCAGTATTTT. Amino acids: CASSLVTGGPSTDTQYF.

CDR3 in DNA: TGTGCCAGCAGCACTCGGGGAGGGGCGACCTACGAGCAGTACTTC. It codes for CASSTRGGATYEQYF. This chain links TRBV7-9 with TRBJ2-7, with TRBD2 matching over 7 bases. Per the germline V gene, CDR1 is SEHNR and CDR2 is FQNEAQ (reference sequence). The CDR3 extends over 15 amino acids. The trim removed 5 bases at V and 2 bases at J, leaving 9 bases unmatched. Filled out from reference TRBV7-9 and TRBJ2-7, the complete variable domain reads DTGVSQNPRHKITKRGQNVTFRCDPISEHNRLYWYRQTLGQGPEFLTYFQNEAQLEKSRLLSDRFSAERPKGSFSTLEIQRTEQGDSAMYLCASSTRGGATYEQYFGPGTRLTVT.

CDR3 DNA: TGTGCCAGCAGCTTAGTCTCGGGGTCCTACAATGAGCAGTTCTTC. Its translation is CASSLVSGSYNEQFF. The V and J genes are TRBV7-2 and TRBJ2-1, with TRBD2 as a possible D gene (5 bases). Germline CDR1 SGHTA, CDR2 FQGNSA. This CDR3 spans 15 amino acids. Trimming left V 1 base short and J 1 base short, with 8 bases between.

This clone has only a few counts. The J gene is TRBJ1-1, the V gene TRBV30; the D is unclear. Trimming took off 5 bases at V and 1 base at J, with 2 bases between the two ends. Germline CDR1 GTSNPN, CDR2 SVGIG (reference sequence). The CDR3 has 10 amino acids. This chain's CDR3 is CAWQNTEAFF. CDR3 DNA sequence: TGTGCCTGGCAGAACACTGAAGCTTTCTTT.

This chain uses TRBV10-1 with TRBJ2-2; 10 bases line up with TRBD2. The CDR3 has 17 residues. V dropped 3 bases and J dropped 3; count of bases not matched to a gene: 7. Germline lookup yields CDR1 WNHNN and CDR2 SYGVQD (reference sequence). CDR3 in DNA: TGCGCCAGCAGTGATGTTTTAGCGGGGGGTGACACCGGGGAGCTGTTTTTT. It encodes CASSDVLAGGDTGELFF.

V and J are TRBV5-5 and TRBJ1-2, with TRBD1 identical over 11 bases. The V and J ends lost 3 bases and 4 bases, in that order; junction bases with no gene match: 8. This CDR3 has 16 residues. CDR1 is SGHKS, CDR2 YYEKEE, per germline (reference sequence). The CDR3 region is CASSSRTGGVGYGYTF. The CDR3 coding sequence is TGTGCCAGCAGCTCCCGGACAGGGGGCGTCGGCTATGGCTACACCTTC.

V is TRBV5-6 and J is TRBJ2-7; 7 positions match TRBD2. The V segment lost 0 bases and the J segment 2 bases; nucleotides outside the gene matches: 11. The CDR3 runs 17 residues. Germline V gene sequence: CDR1 SGHDT, CDR2 YYEEEE. For the CDR3, the DNA is TGTGCCAGCAGCTTGGTGTGGTCTAGCGGTCCTACCTACGAGCAGTACTTC. Protein: CASSLVWSSGPTYEQYF.

This clone was counted once. The rearrangement joins TRBV6-1 to TRBJ1-4; possible D gene TRBD1, 5 bases. Trimming shortened V by 2 bases and J by 5 bases, and 12 bases separated the two germline ends. In germline, CDR1 is MNHNS, CDR2 SASEGT. The CDR3 is 15 amino acids. CDR3 residues: CASSEKAGGNEKLFF. Here the CDR3 DNA reads TGTGCCAGCAGTGAAAAGGCGGGGGGAAATGAAAAACTGTTTTTT.

This clone was found once. This chain uses TRBV7-9 with TRBJ2-1, with a weak D call TRBD1 (6 bases). Germline loops: CDR1 SEHNR, CDR2 FQNEAQ (reference sequence). The length of the CDR3 is 16 residues. V gave up 5 bases and J gave up 1 base, with 15 bases separating them. CDR3 amino acids: CASSPKGGPSYNEQFF. CDR3 bases: TGTGCCAGCAGCCCAAAAGGGGGACCTTCCTACAATGAGCAGTTCTTC.

This clone showed up just once. This chain uses TRBV6-5 with TRBJ2-5; no firm D call. Germline assignment: CDR1 MNHEY and CDR2 SVGAGI. V was shortened by 3 bases and J by 0 bases, with 11 bases between the two germline ends. This CDR3 has 15 amino acids. CDR3 sequence: CASSYYIQNQETQYF. CDR3 bases: TGTGCCAGCAGTTATTACATACAAAACCAAGAGACCCAGTACTTC.

The CDR3 region is CAWSTGTSGSIGELFF. CDR3 DNA sequence: TGTGCCTGGAGTACTGGGACTAGCGGGAGCATCGGGGAGCTGTTTTTT. The J gene is TRBJ2-2, the V gene TRBV30; TRBD2 matches 14 bases. The CDR3 runs to 16 residues. Germline-derived CDR1 and CDR2 are GTSNPN and SVGIG (reference sequence). J lost 7 bases, V lost 2 bases, and 6 bases had no gene match.

This clone occurred once. This chain connects TRBV11-2 to TRBJ2-7, with D tentatively TRBD1 (5 bases). This CDR3 contains 14 residues. The germline gives CDR1 SGHAT, CDR2 FQNNGV. Trimming left V 3 bases short and J 5 bases short, with 14 bases between. In DNA, the CDR3 is TGTGCCAGCAGCTTCTCGGGTGGGGCGGACGAGCAGTACTTC. Its translation is CASSFSGGADEQYF.

This clone was counted once. The chain carries TRBV6-1 and TRBJ2-6; D may be TRBD1 (5 bases). The CDR3 extends over 15 amino acids. Per the germline V gene, CDR1 is MNHNS and CDR2 is SASEGT. Between the trimmed V and J ends, which lost 6 bases and 0 bases, there was a span of 9 bases. DNA of the CDR3: TGTGCCAGCAGGTCAGGGAACTCTGGGGCCAACGTCCTGACTTTC. Amino acid sequence: CASRSGNSGANVLTF.

CDR3 in amino acids: CASSLLGAGYTF. The CDR3 coding sequence is TGTGCCAGCAGCTTGCTGGGGGCGGGCTACACCTTC. V is TRBV5-5 and J is TRBJ1-2; D perhaps matches TRBD1 (6 bases). The ends were cut back, 1 base at V and 8 bases at J, with 9 bases in the middle. CDR1 is SGHKS and CDR2 is YYEKEE in the germline V gene (reference sequence). This CDR3 has 12 residues.

A few counts support this clone. This likely comes from a read error, as the CDR3 has no conserved phenylalanine or tryptophan at its end. The DNA is omitted, as the CDR3 cannot be located on it reliably, and the CDR3 follows TCRdb's listing. The chain joins TRBV4-1 to TRBJ1-4; the table's D call, TRBD1, was not checked against the DNA. The germline gives CDR1 MGHRA, CDR2 YSYEKL. The CDR3 is 13 residues long, ends included. CDR3 amino acids: CASSQGARVGLDL.

In this sample, this clone turned up a few times. The rearrangement uses TRBV7-6 and TRBJ1-1; no clear D gene. The germline V gene has CDR1 SGHVS and CDR2 FNYEAQ. The CDR3 has 14 residues. The ends were cut back, 3 bases at V and 7 bases at J, with 15 bases in the middle. Here the CDR3 DNA reads TGTGCCAGCAGCTTTTCGGAGTATAGTAGTGAAGCTTTCTTT. The encoded protein is CASSFSEYSSEAFF.

This chain uses TRBV10-2 with TRBJ1-2; weak D call: TRBD1 (6 bases). Germline CDR1 is WSHSY and CDR2 is SAAADI. V lost 2 bases to trimming and J lost 3 bases, with 19 bases between them. The CDR3 has 17 residues. CDR3 protein: CASSEEPTGTIDYGYTF. DNA for the CDR3: TGCGCCAGCAGTGAGGAGCCAACAGGGACAATCGACTATGGCTACACCTTC.

The genes are TRBV30 and TRBJ2-1; 8 bases match TRBD1. With 4 bases clipped from V and 6 bases from J, the junction kept 2 bases outside the gene matches. The CDR3 has 12 residues. Per the germline V gene, CDR1 is GTSNPN and CDR2 is SVGIG (reference sequence). This CDR3 reads CAWNRGSNEQFF. The CDR3 nucleotides read TGTGCCTGGAACAGGGGGTCCAATGAGCAGTTCTTC.

The chain joins TRBV21-1 to TRBJ1-5; the D segment call TRBD1 is taken from the table without a DNA check. TRBV21-1 represents a pseudogene. This CDR3 is built from 18 residues. The CDR3 sequence is CASSKRGKGVSSNQPQHF. CDR3 sequence (DNA): TGTGCCAGCAGCAAACGGGGTAAGGGGGTGAGTAGCAATCAGCCCCAGCATTTT.

The V and J genes are TRBV15 and TRBJ2-7; D is ambiguous. The CDR3 length is 16 residues. The germline CDR1 and CDR2 sequences are LNHNV and YYDKDF (reference sequence). V lost 0 bases, J lost 5 bases, and 17 bases lay in between. The CDR3 nucleotides are TGTGCCACCAGCAGAGAAAAGAAGGTTTTCGAGGACGAGCAGTACTTC. It encodes CATSREKKVFEDEQYF.